These 27 T cell receptor beta chains originate from one sample sequenced in a study of regulatory T cells in long-lasting Graves disease. Relying on iRepertoire HTBI primers and Arm-PCR of CDR3 regions, the team built TCR beta libraries. MiXCR, run by TCRdb on the multiplex PCR reads, gives a single entry per CDR3 protein. The sample lists a few hundred thousand distinct CDR3 sequences; about 17% were seen once. The time point is: newly diagnosed GD, antithyroid drugs for less than 3 months. With RNA extracted from PBMCs as input, the TCR library was made. Sequencing used peripheral blood mononuclear cells (PBMCs), obtained at new diagnosis, from a patient treated with antithyroid drugs. These receptor sequences come from a female donor with Graves disease.

This clonotype was recorded many times. The gene calls are TRBV6-2 or TRBV6-3 and TRBJ2-7; TRBD1 or TRBD2 may be the D gene (6 bases each). This CDR3 is 14 amino acids long. Trimming took off 0 bases at V and 6 bases at J, with 12 bases between the two ends. The germline CDR1 and CDR2 sequences are MNHEY and SVGEGT. The CDR3 loop reads CASSYSRGRGEQYF. Written as DNA, the CDR3 is TGTGCCAGCAGTTACTCCCGGGGGCGCGGCGAGCAGTACTTC.

This clonotype was counted at least ten times. This chain connects TRBV6-2 or TRBV6-3 to TRBJ2-1, with TRBD2 matching 11 bases. Germline values: CDR1 MNHEY, CDR2 SVGEGT. The CDR3 sequence is 14 residues long. Trimming took 7 bases from V and 5 from J; bases not matched to a gene: 4. The CDR3 bases are TGTGCCAGCACTTTACTAGCGGGGGACAATGAGCAGTTCTTC. This codes for CASTLLAGDNEQFF.

This chain connects TRBV18 to TRBJ1-1; maybe TRBD1 (5 bases). This CDR3 contains 15 residues. Looked up from germline, CDR1 is KGHSH and CDR2 is LQKENI. V lost 5 bases, J lost 0 bases, and 13 bases lay in between. CDR3 in amino acids: CASSVGGTLNTEAFF. The CDR3 nucleotides read TGTGCCAGCTCAGTGGGAGGGACTCTGAACACTGAAGCTTTCTTT. Filled out from reference TRBV18 and TRBJ1-1, the complete variable domain reads NAGVMQNPRHLVRRRGQEARLRCSPMKGHSHVYWYRQLPEEGLKFMVYLQKENIIDESGMPKERFSAEFPKEGPSILRIQQVVRGDSAAYFCASSVGGTLNTEAFFGQGTRLTVV.

Details on this clonotype: A much larger clone sits a single nucleotide away, making a read error possible. The chain is built from TRBV7-3 and TRBJ2-1, with D possibly matching TRBD2 (7 bases). The V gene's germline CDR1 is SGHTA and CDR2 FQGTGA. This CDR3 spans 14 amino acids. The CDR3 spells CASSLAVRGGERFF. As DNA, the CDR3 is TGTGCCAGCAGCTTAGCGGTGAGGGGGGGTGAGCGGTTCTTC. Full variable domain (outside the CDR3, taken from reference TRBV7-3 and TRBJ2-1): GAGVSQTPSNKVTEKGKYVELRCDPISGHTALYWYRQSLGQGPEFLIYFQGTGAADDSGLPNDRFFAVRPEGSVSTLKIQRTERGDSAVYLCASSLAVRGGERFFGPGTRLTVL.

This clonotype came up many times. V gene TRBV7-8 combines with J gene TRBJ2-7; D unclear. Germline assignment: CDR1 SGHVS and CDR2 FQNEAQ. Trimming cost V 1 base and J 3 bases, with 10 bases left between them. The CDR3 is 14 residues long. The chain's CDR3 is CASSLGPRYYEQYF. In DNA, the CDR3 is TGTGCCAGCAGCTTAGGCCCCAGATACTACGAGCAGTACTTC.

This clonotype was detected ten times or more. The gene calls are TRBV11-2 and TRBJ2-7; D is perhaps TRBD2 (6 bases). V was trimmed by 1 base and J by 6 bases, leaving 13 bases between them. The CDR3 is 14 amino acids. Germline CDR1 is SGHAT and CDR2 is FQNNGV. The CDR3: CASSLGLVEGEQYF. The CDR3, as DNA: TGTGCCAGCAGCTTAGGACTAGTAGAAGGCGAGCAGTACTTC. Using reference TRBV11-2 and TRBJ2-7 for the parts outside the CDR3, the full variable domain is EAGVAQSPRYKIIEKRQSVAFWCNPISGHATLYWYQQILGQGPKLLIQFQNNGVVDDSQLPKDRFSAERLKGVDSTLKIQPAKLEDSAVYLCASSLGLVEGEQYFGPGTRLTVT.

This clonotype was observed many times. The chain uses TRBV11-2 and TRBJ1-2; TRBD1 might be the D (5 bases). Trimming took 1 base from V and 8 from J, leaving 11 bases between them. Germline loops: CDR1 SGHAT, CDR2 FQNNGV. The CDR3 contains 13 residues. CDR3 coding DNA: TGTGCCAGCAGCTTAGCCCAGGGAGAAGGCTACACCTTC. The encoded protein is CASSLAQGEGYTF.

This clonotype was detected many times. Here the CDR3 DNA reads TGTGCCAGCCGGAGACAGGGGGCGGGAGATACGCAGTATTTT. Translating it yields CASRRQGAGDTQYF. This chain uses TRBV2 with TRBJ2-3; 10 bases agree with TRBD1. The V gene end was trimmed by 8 bases and the J gene end by 5 bases; junction bases not matched to a gene: 7. CDR3 length: 14 residues. CDR1 and CDR2 from the germline V gene are SNHLY and FYNNEI.

This clonotype was recorded at least ten times. This sequence joins TRBV28 and TRBJ2-3; 9 bases line up with TRBD1. The CDR3 consists of 14 residues. The V and J ends lost 8 bases and 3 bases, in that order; junction bases with no gene match: 6. Germline loops: CDR1 MDHEN, CDR2 SYDVKM. CDR3 loop: CASGGQGHTDTQYF. The CDR3 DNA is TGTGCCAGCGGAGGACAGGGGCATACAGATACGCAGTATTTT.

This clonotype was detected ten times or more. This sequence joins TRBV11-2 and TRBJ2-1, with 14 bases lining up with TRBD2. Germline V CDR1 and CDR2: SGHAT, FQNNGV. The CDR3 is 17 amino acids. Germline trimming cut 0 bases from V and 7 bases from J; bases unmatched to any gene: 5. The CDR3 loop reads CASSLDRLAGGRNEQFF. The CDR3 coding sequence is TGTGCCAGCAGCTTAGACAGACTAGCGGGGGGGAGGAATGAGCAGTTCTTC.

At least ten counts were recorded for this clonotype. The rearrangement joins TRBV13 to TRBJ2-7; D call uncertain. CDR1 is PRHDT, CDR2 FYEKMQ, per germline (reference sequence). The germline V and J ends were trimmed by 5 bases and 3 bases, with 14 bases remaining between them. The CDR3 sequence is 14 residues long. The DNA of the CDR3 is TGTGCCAGCAGCCGACGGTCCCTTCACTACGAGCAGTACTTC. Amino acids: CASSRRSLHYEQYF.

The chain links TRBV28 to TRBJ2-5, with TRBD1 matching 12 bases. The germline V gene encodes CDR1 MDHEN and CDR2 SYDVKM. The CDR3 contains 15 residues. Trimming cost V 1 base and J 5 bases; bases outside gene matches: 2. The CDR3 DNA sequence: TGTGCCAGCAGTTTATACGGGACAGGGGGCGAGACCCAGTACTTC. It codes for CASSLYGTGGETQYF.

In its sample, this clonotype was seen many times. The rearrangement links TRBV24-1 to TRBJ1-5; possible D gene TRBD1, 5 bases. The CDR3 has 14 amino acids. The germline gives CDR1 KGHDR, CDR2 SFDVKD. The germline V and J ends were trimmed by 4 bases and 6 bases, with 12 bases remaining between them. The CDR3 region has the DNA TGTGCCACCAGTGACGGGGGGGTATCTCAGCCCCAGCATTTT. It is translated as CATSDGGVSQPQHF.

This clonotype was counted at least ten times. The chain couples TRBV27 to TRBJ2-5, with D perhaps matching TRBD1 (5 bases). CDR1 MNHEY and CDR2 SMNVEV come from the germline V gene (reference sequence). CDR3 length: 14 amino acids. The V end was cut by 3 bases, the J end by 5 bases, with 13 bases between. Here the CDR3 DNA reads TGTGCCAGCAGTTTCCTGGGGCCCCAGGAGACCCAGTACTTC. It is translated as CASSFLGPQETQYF.

This clonotype came up many times. The rearrangement joins TRBV6-2 or TRBV6-3 to TRBJ2-7; a possible D gene is TRBD2 (5 bases). Germline V gives CDR1 MNHEY, CDR2 SVGEGT. V gave up 2 bases and J gave up 5 bases, with 19 bases separating them. The CDR3 totals 16 residues. CDR3: CASSYPLRANDNEQYF. For the CDR3, the DNA is TGTGCCAGCAGTTACCCCCTGCGGGCTAATGACAACGAGCAGTACTTC.

The sample holds a few counts of this clonotype. The J gene is TRBJ2-3, the V gene TRBV6-2 or TRBV6-3, with a weak D call TRBD2 (6 bases). The CDR3 is 15 amino acids. Germline values: CDR1 MNHEY, CDR2 SVGEGT. The V gene lost 7 bases and the J gene lost 3 bases, with 17 bases spanning the gap. CDR3 bases: TGTGCCAGCACCGAGTCAGCGGGCGAAACAGATACGCAGTATTTT. It codes for CASTESAGETDTQYF.

In its sample, this clonotype was seen many times. The chain recombines TRBV9 with TRBJ1-1; D is undetermined. Trimming took off 2 bases at V and 4 bases at J, with 12 bases between the two ends. Germline V gene lookup returns CDR1 SGDLS and CDR2 YYNGEE. CDR3 size: 14 residues. The CDR3, as DNA: TGTGCCAGCAGCGTTTCGTTGGGTGGCACTGAAGCTTTCTTT. Encoded protein: CASSVSLGGTEAFF.

This clonotype was counted ten times or more. The rearrangement uses TRBV11-2 and TRBJ1-4; D is ambiguous. Germline V gene data show CDR1 as SGHAT and CDR2 as FQNNGV. The CDR3 sequence is 16 residues long. Trimming took 0 bases from V and 6 from J, leaving 14 bases between them. In nucleotides, the CDR3 is TGTGCCAGCAGCTTAGAGGTCCGTCGCGGGGATGAAAAACTGTTTTTT. As protein: CASSLEVRRGDEKLFF.

This clonotype was counted many times. V is TRBV20-1 and J is TRBJ2-7; a weak D match, TRBD1 (6 bases). The CDR3 loop spans 16 amino acids. CDR1 is DFQATT and CDR2 is SNEGSKA in the germline V gene (reference sequence). With 1 base removed from V and 4 bases from J, the gap between germline ends came to 20 bases. The CDR3 nucleotides are TGCAGTGCTAGAGGGGCCCCTGGGGACACCGTATACGAGCAGTACTTC. It specifies CSARGAPGDTVYEQYF.

The chain carries TRBV7-2 and TRBJ1-1; TRBD1 is a possible D gene (6 bases). Trimming removed 5 bases from V and 4 bases from J, with 20 bases in between. The CDR3 is 16 residues long. Looked up from germline, CDR1 is SGHTA and CDR2 is FQGNSA. The CDR3 spells CASSQLGGARVTEAFF. For the CDR3, the DNA is TGTGCCAGCAGCCAACTAGGGGGGGCTAGGGTCACTGAAGCTTTCTTT.

This clonotype occurred a few times. The J gene is TRBJ1-3, the V gene TRBV9; weak D call: TRBD1 (5 bases). The ends were cut back, 3 bases at V and 6 bases at J, with 13 bases in the middle. Germline V gene data show CDR1 as SGDLS and CDR2 as YYNGEE. CDR3 length equals 14 residues. The DNA for the CDR3 is TGTGCCAGCAGCGGGGGACTGATAACAAACACCATATATTTT. Amino acid sequence: CASSGGLITNTIYF.

With respect to this clonotype: A far larger clone is just one base off, so this is likely a read error. V gene TRBV28 combines with J gene TRBJ2-1; maybe TRBD1 (6 bases). Germline values: CDR1 MDHEN, CDR2 SYDVKM. CDR3 length: 10 residues. The CDR3 DNA sequence: TGTGCCAGCAAAAGGGGGACCCGGTACTTC. Its translation: CASKRGTRYF.

To note about this clonotype: Given a far larger clone just one base away, this is likely a sequencing read error. CDR3 DNA sequence: TGTGCCAGCAGCTTGGGGGCTAGCGGTTACAATGAGCATTTCTTC. Translating gives CASSLGASGYNEHFF. The chain joins TRBV5-5 to TRBJ2-5, with 7 bases matching TRBD2. CDR1 and CDR2 from the germline V gene are SGHKS and YYEKEE (reference sequence). The CDR3 loop spans 15 amino acids.

Many counts were recorded for this clonotype. This chain joins TRBV6-2 or TRBV6-3 and TRBJ2-2, with a weak D call TRBD1 (5 bases). The V end was cut by 5 bases, the J end by 5 bases, with 12 bases between. Germline assignment: CDR1 MNHEY and CDR2 SVGEGT. CDR3 size: 14 residues. CDR3: CASSDRGYTGELFF. As DNA, the CDR3 is TGTGCCAGCAGTGATAGGGGTTATACCGGGGAGCTGTTTTTT.

This clonotype occurred many times. The chain has TRBV27 and TRBJ1-6; perhaps TRBD1 as D (6 bases). The germline V gene encodes CDR1 MNHEY and CDR2 SMNVEV (reference sequence). V lost 4 bases to trimming and J lost 7 bases, with 14 bases between them. There are 15 residues in the CDR3. This CDR3 is CASSSQIGGNSPLHF. Here the CDR3 DNA reads TGTGCCAGCAGTTCCCAAATCGGGGGCAATTCACCCCTCCACTTT.

This clonotype occurred many times. The genes are TRBV6-2 or TRBV6-3 and TRBJ2-3; D call uncertain. The CDR3 covers 14 residues. CDR1 is MNHEY and CDR2 is SVGEGT in the germline V gene. V was shortened by 5 bases and J by 0 bases, with 9 bases between the two germline ends. The CDR3: CASSEVASTDTQYF. The CDR3 DNA reads as TGTGCCAGCAGTGAAGTAGCTAGCACAGATACGCAGTATTTT.

Notes on this clonotype: One end of the junction fails to match germline, which may point to a read error. This sequence joins TRBV5-1 and TRBJ1-4; tentatively, D is TRBD1 (6 bases). The CDR3 extends over 15 amino acids. CDR1 SGHRS and CDR2 YFSETQ come from the germline V gene. This chain's CDR3 is CASSLGTSSNEKLFF. CDR3 nucleotide sequence: TGCGCCAGCAGTTTGGGGACATCTTCTAATGAAAAACTGTTTTTT.